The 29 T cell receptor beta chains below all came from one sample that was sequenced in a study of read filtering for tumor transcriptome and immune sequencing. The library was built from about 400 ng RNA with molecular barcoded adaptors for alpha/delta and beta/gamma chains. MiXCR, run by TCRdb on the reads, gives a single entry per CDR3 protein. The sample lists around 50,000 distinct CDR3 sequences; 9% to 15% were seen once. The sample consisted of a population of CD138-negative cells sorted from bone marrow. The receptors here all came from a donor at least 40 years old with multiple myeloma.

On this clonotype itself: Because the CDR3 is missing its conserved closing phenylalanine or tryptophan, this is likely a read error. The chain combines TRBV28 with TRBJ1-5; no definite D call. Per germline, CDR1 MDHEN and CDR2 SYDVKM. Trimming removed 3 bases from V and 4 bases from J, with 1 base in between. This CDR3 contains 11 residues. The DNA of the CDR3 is TGTGCCAGCAGTTTGAATCAGCCCCAGCATCTT. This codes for CASSLNQPQHL.

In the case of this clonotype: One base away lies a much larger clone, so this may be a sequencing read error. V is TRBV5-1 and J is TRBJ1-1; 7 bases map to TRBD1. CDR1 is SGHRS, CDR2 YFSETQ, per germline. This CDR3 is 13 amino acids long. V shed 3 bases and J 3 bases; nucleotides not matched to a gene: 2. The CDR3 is CASSYTGDTEAFF. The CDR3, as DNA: TGCGCCAGCAGCTATACAGGGGACACTGAAGCTTTCTTT.

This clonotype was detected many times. As DNA, the CDR3 is TGCAGTGCTAGCACCCCCAGGCCCCGCACAGATACGCAGTATTTT. Its protein is CSASTPRPRTDTQYF. The chain carries TRBV20-1 and TRBJ2-3; D is uncertain. Trimming stripped 3 bases from V and 1 base from J, with 14 bases between. This CDR3 has 15 residues. Per germline, CDR1 DFQATT and CDR2 SNEGSKA (reference sequence).

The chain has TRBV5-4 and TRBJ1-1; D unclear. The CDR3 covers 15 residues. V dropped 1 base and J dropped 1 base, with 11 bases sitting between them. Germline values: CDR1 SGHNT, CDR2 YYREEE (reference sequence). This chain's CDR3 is CASSLLFTRNTEAFF. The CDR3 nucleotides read TGTGCCAGCAGCTTGTTATTCACGAGGAACACTGAAGCTTTCTTT.

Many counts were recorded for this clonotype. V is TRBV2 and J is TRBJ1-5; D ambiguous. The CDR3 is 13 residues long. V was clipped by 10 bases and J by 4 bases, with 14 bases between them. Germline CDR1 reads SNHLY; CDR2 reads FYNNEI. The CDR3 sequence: CAIRQALNQPQHF. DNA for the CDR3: TGTGCCATCAGACAAGCACTGAATCAGCCCCAGCATTTT. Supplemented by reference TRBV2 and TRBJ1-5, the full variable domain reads EPEVTQTPSHQVTQMGQEVILRCVPISNHLYFYWYRQILGQKVEFLVSFYNNEISEKSEIFDDQFSVERPDGSNFTLKIRSTKLEDSAMYFCAIRQALNQPQHFGDGTRLSIL.

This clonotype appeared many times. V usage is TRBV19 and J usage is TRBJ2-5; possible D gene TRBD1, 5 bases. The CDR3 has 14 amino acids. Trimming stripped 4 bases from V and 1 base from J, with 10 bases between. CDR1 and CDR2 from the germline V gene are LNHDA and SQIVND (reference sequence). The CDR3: CASSRDSAQETQYF. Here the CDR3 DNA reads TGTGCCAGTAGTAGAGACAGTGCCCAAGAGACCCAGTACTTC.

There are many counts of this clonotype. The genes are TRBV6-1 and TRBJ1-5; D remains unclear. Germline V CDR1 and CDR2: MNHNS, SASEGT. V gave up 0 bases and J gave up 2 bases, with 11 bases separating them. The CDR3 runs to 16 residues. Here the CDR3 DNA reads TGTGCCAGCAGTGAAGCTCGGAGAACCGGCAATCAGCCCCAGCATTTT. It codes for CASSEARRTGNQPQHF.

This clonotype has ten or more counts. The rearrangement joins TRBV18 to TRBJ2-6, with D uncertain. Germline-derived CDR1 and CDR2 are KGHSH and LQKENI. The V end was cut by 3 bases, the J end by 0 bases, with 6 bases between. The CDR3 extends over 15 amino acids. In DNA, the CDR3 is TGTGCCAGCTCACCTGATTACTCTGGGGCCAACGTCCTGACTTTC. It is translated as CASSPDYSGANVLTF.

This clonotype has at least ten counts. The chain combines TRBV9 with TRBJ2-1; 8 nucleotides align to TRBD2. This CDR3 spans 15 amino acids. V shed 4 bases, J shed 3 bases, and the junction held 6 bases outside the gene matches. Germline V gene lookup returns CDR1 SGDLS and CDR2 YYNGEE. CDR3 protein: CASSTTGTSYNEQFF. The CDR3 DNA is TGTGCCAGCAGCACCACCGGGACTAGCTACAATGAGCAGTTCTTC.

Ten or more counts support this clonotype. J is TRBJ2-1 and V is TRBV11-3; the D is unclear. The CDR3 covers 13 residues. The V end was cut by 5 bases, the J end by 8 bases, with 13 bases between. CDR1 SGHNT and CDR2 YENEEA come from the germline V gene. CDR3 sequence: CASSPRTFDEQFF. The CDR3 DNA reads TGTGCCAGCAGCCCCAGAACTTTTGATGAGCAGTTCTTC.

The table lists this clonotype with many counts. The chain's CDR3 is CASSPTGDMYTEAFF. The CDR3 DNA reads TGTGCCAGCTCACCGACAGGGGACATGTACACTGAAGCTTTCTTT. The chain combines TRBV18 with TRBJ1-1; 8 nucleotides align to TRBD1. The V and J ends lost 3 bases and 3 bases, in that order; junction bases with no gene match: 6. The CDR3 consists of 15 residues. Looked up from germline, CDR1 is KGHSH and CDR2 is LQKENI.

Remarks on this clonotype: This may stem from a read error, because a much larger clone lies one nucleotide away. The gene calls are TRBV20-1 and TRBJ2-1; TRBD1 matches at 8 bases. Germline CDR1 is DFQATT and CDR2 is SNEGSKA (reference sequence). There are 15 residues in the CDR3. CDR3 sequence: CRARGEGQGYNEQFF. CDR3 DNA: TGCAGGGCTAGAGGGGAAGGACAGGGATACAATGAGCAGTTCTTC.

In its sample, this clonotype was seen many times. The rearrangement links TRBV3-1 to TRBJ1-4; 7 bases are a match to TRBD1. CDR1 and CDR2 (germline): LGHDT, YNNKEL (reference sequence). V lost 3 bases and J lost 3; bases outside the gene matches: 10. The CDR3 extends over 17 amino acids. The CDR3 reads CASSHAIRTGPNEKLFF. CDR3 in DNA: TGTGCCAGCAGCCACGCGATTAGGACAGGCCCTAATGAAAAACTGTTTTTT.

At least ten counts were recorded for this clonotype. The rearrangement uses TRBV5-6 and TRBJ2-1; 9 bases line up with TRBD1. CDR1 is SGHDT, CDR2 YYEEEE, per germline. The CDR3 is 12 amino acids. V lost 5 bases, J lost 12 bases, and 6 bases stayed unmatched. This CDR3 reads CASSRNRGPQFF. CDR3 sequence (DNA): TGTGCCAGCAGTCGGAACAGGGGGCCGCAGTTCTTC.

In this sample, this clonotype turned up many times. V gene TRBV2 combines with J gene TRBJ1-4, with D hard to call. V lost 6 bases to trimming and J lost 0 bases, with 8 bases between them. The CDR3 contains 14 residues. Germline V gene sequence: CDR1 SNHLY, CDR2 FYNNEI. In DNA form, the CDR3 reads TGTGCCAGCAGCGAACTAACAACTAATGAAAAACTGTTTTTT. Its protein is CASSELTTNEKLFF.

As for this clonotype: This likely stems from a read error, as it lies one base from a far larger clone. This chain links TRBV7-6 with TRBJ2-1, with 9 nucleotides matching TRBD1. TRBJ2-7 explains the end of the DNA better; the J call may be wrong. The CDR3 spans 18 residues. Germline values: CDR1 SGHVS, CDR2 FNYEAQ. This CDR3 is CASSLVLGRQGGPYEQYF. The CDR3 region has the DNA TGTGCCAGCAGCTTAGTTCTCGGACGACAGGGGGGACCCTACGAGCAGTACTTC.

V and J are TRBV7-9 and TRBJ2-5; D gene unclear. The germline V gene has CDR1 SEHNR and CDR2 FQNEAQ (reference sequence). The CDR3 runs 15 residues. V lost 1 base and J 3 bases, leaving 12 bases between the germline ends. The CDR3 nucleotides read TGTGCCAGCAGCTTAGTCAGCAGTTTCAAAGAGACCCAGTACTTC. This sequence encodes CASSLVSSFKETQYF. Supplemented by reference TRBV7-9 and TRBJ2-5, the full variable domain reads DTGVSQNPRHKITKRGQNVTFRCDPISEHNRLYWYRQTLGQGPEFLTYFQNEAQLEKSRLLSDRFSAERPKGSFSTLEIQRTEQGDSAMYLCASSLVSSFKETQYFGPGTRLLVL.

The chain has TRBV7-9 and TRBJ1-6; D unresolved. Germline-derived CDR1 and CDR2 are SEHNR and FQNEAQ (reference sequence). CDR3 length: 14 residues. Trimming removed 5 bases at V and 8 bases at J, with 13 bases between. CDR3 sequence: CASSEDGSYSPLHF. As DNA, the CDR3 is TGTGCCAGCAGCGAAGACGGCAGTTATTCACCCCTCCACTTT.

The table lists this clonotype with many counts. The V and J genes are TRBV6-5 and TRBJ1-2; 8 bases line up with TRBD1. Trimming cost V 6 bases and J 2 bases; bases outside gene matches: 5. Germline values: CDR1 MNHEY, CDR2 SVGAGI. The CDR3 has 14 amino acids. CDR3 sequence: CASRGTGGNYGYTF. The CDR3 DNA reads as TGTGCCAGCAGGGGGACAGGAGGAAACTATGGCTACACCTTC.

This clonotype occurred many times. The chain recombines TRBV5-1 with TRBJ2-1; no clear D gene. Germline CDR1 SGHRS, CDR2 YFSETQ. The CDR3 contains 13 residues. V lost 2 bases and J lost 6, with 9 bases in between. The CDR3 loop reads CASSFGSLNEQFF. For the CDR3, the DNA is TGCGCCAGCAGCTTCGGGTCACTCAATGAGCAGTTCTTC.

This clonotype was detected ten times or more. The CDR3 here is CAISERVNTEAFF. CDR3 DNA sequence: TGTGCCATCAGTGAACGCGTGAACACTGAAGCTTTCTTT. The chain uses TRBV10-3 and TRBJ1-1; no firm D call. Germline V gives CDR1 ENHRY, CDR2 SYGVKD. CDR3 length: 13 amino acids. Trimming removed 3 bases from V and 0 bases from J, with 5 bases in between.

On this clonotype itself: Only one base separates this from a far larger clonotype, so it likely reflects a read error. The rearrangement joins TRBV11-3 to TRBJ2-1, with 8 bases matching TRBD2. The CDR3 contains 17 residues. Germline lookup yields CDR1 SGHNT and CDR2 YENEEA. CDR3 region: CAGSLDGRLANYNEQFF. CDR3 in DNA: TGTGCCGGCAGCTTAGATGGACGACTAGCGAACTACAATGAGCAGTTCTTC. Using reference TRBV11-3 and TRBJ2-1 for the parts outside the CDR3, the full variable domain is EAGVVQSPRYKIIEKKQPVAFWCNPISGHNTLYWYLQNLGQGPELLIRYENEEAVDDSQLPKDRFSAERLKGVDSTLKIQPAELGDSAVYLCAGSLDGRLANYNEQFFGPGTRLTVL.

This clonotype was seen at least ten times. CDR3 loop: CAISKYREGGSNEQFF. The CDR3, as DNA: TGTGCCATCAGTAAATACAGGGAGGGAGGGTCGAATGAGCAGTTCTTC. The rearrangement uses TRBV10-3 and TRBJ2-1, with D tentatively TRBD2 (7 bases). CDR1 is ENHRY and CDR2 is SYGVKD in the germline V gene. Trimming removed 5 bases from V and 7 bases from J, with 21 bases in between. The CDR3 spans 16 residues.

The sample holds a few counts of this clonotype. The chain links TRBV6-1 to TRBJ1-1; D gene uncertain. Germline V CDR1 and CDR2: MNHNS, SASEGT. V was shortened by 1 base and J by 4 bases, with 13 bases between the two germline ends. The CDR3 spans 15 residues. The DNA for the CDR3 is TGTGCCAGCAGTGAAGAACGAGGGTTTGGCACTGAAGCTTTCTTT. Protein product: CASSEERGFGTEAFF.

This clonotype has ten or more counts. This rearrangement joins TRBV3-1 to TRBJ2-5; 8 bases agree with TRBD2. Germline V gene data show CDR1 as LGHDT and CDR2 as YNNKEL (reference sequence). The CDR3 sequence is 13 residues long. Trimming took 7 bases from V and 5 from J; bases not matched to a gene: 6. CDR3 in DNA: TGTGCCAGCATGAGTAGCGGGGTGGAGACCCAGTACTTC. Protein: CASMSSGVETQYF.

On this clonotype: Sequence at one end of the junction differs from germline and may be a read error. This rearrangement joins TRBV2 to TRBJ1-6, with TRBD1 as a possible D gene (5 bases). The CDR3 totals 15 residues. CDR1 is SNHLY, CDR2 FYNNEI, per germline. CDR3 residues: CASRQLRQYNSPRHF. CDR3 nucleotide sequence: TGTGCCAGCAGGCAGTTGAGACAGTATAATTCACCCCGCCACTTT.

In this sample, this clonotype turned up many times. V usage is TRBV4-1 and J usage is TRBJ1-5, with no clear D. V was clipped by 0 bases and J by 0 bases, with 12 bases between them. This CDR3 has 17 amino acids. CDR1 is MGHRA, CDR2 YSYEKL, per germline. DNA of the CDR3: TGCGCCAGCAGCCAAGATACGGGAATGGCTAGCAATCAGCCCCAGCATTTT. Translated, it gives CASSQDTGMASNQPQHF.

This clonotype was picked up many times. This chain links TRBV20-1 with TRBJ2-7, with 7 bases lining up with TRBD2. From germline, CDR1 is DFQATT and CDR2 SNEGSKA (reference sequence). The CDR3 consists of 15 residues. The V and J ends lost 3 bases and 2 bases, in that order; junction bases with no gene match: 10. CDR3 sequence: CSARNPGGKTYEQYF. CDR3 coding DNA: TGCAGTGCTAGGAATCCGGGGGGAAAGACCTACGAGCAGTACTTC.

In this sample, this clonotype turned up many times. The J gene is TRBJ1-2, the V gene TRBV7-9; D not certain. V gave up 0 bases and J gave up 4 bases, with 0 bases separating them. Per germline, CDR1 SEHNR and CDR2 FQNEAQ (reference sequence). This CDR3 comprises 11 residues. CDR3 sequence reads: CASSLAYGYTF. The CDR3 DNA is TGTGCCAGCAGCTTAGCCTATGGCTACACCTTC. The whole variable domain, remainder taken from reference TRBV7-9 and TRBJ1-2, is DTGVSQNPRHKITKRGQNVTFRCDPISEHNRLYWYRQTLGQGPEFLTYFQNEAQLEKSRLLSDRFSAERPKGSFSTLEIQRTEQGDSAMYLCASSLAYGYTFGSGTRLTVV.